A single sample is the source of the 18 T cell receptor beta chains below, sequenced in a study of CD8 T cells in Susac syndrome. The authors reverse transcribed about 0.5 to 1 ug RNA with random hexamers. TCRdb ran MiXCR on the immunoSEQ multiplex PCR reads and lists one entry per CDR3 protein. The data contain 45,000 to 60,000 distinct CDR3 sequences, more than 85% of them singletons. Sequencing used CD8+ T cells from PBMCs. Every receptor here comes from a human donor in good health.

In this sample, this clonotype turned up once. The chain has TRBV10-3 and TRBJ2-1, with TRBD2 matching over 12 bases. The ends lost 2 bases at V and 1 base at J; junction bases unmatched: 3. This CDR3 spans 17 amino acids. CDR1 and CDR2 from the germline V gene are ENHRY and SYGVKD. The CDR3 bases are TGTGCCATCAGTGAGAGACTAGCGGGAGAGTCCTACAATGAGCAGTTCTTC. This encodes CAISERLAGESYNEQFF.

The V call is TRBV7-9, the J call TRBJ2-5; TRBD2 is a possible D gene (6 bases). The germline V gene has CDR1 SEHNR and CDR2 FQNEAQ (reference sequence). V was clipped by 4 bases and J by 5 bases, with 23 bases between them. CDR3 length equals 17 residues. The CDR3 loop reads CASSSLPSRPGEETQYF. CDR3 nucleotides: TGTGCCAGCAGCTCTTTACCGTCCCGTCCGGGGGAGGAGACCCAGTACTTC.

This rearrangement joins TRBV7-9 to TRBJ1-2; D is possibly TRBD1 (5 bases). The CDR3 consists of 16 residues. Germline V gives CDR1 SEHNR, CDR2 FQNEAQ (reference sequence). The V end lost 4 bases, the J end lost 8 bases, and 23 bases lay between the germline ends. The CDR3 region has the DNA TGTGCCAGCAGCTCCCCCGGGGCAGGGACGCGCGGGGGCTACACCTTC. Protein sequence: CASSSPGAGTRGGYTF.

This clonotype came up once. The V and J genes are TRBV7-9 and TRBJ2-7; D may be TRBD2 (5 bases). The CDR3 extends over 12 amino acids. Trimming removed 5 bases at V and 5 bases at J, with 10 bases between. Germline V gives CDR1 SEHNR, CDR2 FQNEAQ (reference sequence). CDR3 bases: TGTGCCAGCAGCGCCGCCGGGGACGAGCAGTACTTC. Encoded protein: CASSAAGDEQYF.

The V gene is TRBV12-3 or TRBV12-4, the J gene TRBJ1-1, with unresolved D. The CDR3 contains 11 residues. Trimming stripped 7 bases from V and 7 bases from J, with 10 bases between. This chain's CDR3 is CASTYGLEAFF. DNA of the CDR3: TGTGCCAGCACCTATGGACTTGAAGCTTTCTTT.

This chain joins TRBV4-1 and TRBJ2-7; 9 bases agree with TRBD2. The ends lost 4 bases at V and 6 bases at J; junction bases unmatched: 10. This CDR3 comprises 15 residues. Germline V CDR1 and CDR2: MGHRA, YSYEKL. The CDR3 nucleotides read TGCGCCAGCAGCCCCAAGGCAAGCGGGAGGTCCGAGCAGTACTTC. It codes for CASSPKASGRSEQYF.

The V and J genes are TRBV5-8 and TRBJ1-6, with D unclear. The CDR3 consists of 14 residues. Trimming cost V 0 bases and J 6 bases, with 7 bases left between them. The germline V gene encodes CDR1 SGHTS and CDR2 YDEGEE. The CDR3 DNA is TGTGCCAGCAGCTTGGATACAGTTAATTCACCCCTCCACTTT. Protein: CASSLDTVNSPLHF.

The genes are TRBV5-1 and TRBJ1-1; 7 bases match TRBD1. In germline, CDR1 is SGHRS, CDR2 YFSETQ. The CDR3 has 16 residues. V was clipped by 3 bases and J by 0 bases; unmatched bases: 8. CDR3 loop: CASSSQNRGMNTEAFF. The CDR3 DNA reads TGCGCCAGCAGCTCCCAAAACAGGGGAATGAACACTGAAGCTTTCTTT.

This clonotype was recorded only once. This chain connects TRBV11-2 to TRBJ2-1, with a weak D call TRBD2 (5 bases). CDR1 and CDR2 (germline): SGHAT, FQNNGV. The V end lost 5 bases, the J end lost 2 bases, and 13 bases lay between the germline ends. This CDR3 contains 15 residues. The CDR3 sequence is CASSPPGGTYNEQFF. The CDR3 coding sequence is TGTGCCAGCAGCCCCCCAGGAGGAACCTACAATGAGCAGTTCTTC. The whole variable domain, remainder taken from reference TRBV11-2 and TRBJ2-1, is EAGVAQSPRYKIIEKRQSVAFWCNPISGHATLYWYQQILGQGPKLLIQFQNNGVVDDSQLPKDRFSAERLKGVDSTLKIQPAKLEDSAVYLCASSPPGGTYNEQFFGPGTRLTVL.

This clonotype was observed a single time. The chain uses TRBV5-1 and TRBJ2-1, with 11 bases fitting TRBD2. CDR1 and CDR2 (germline): SGHRS, YFSETQ. V was pared by 4 bases and J by 4 bases, with 7 bases of the junction left unmatched. The CDR3 sequence is 16 residues long. Here the CDR3 DNA reads TGCGCCAGCAGCCTGGTGGGGACTAGCGGTTACAATGAGCAGTTCTTC. Encoded protein: CASSLVGTSGYNEQFF.

The chain joins TRBV7-9 to TRBJ2-5; D is undetermined. The CDR3 is 14 amino acids. Germline V gene data show CDR1 as SEHNR and CDR2 as FQNEAQ (reference sequence). Deletions cut 2 bases from V and 2 bases from J, with 9 bases between. The CDR3 reads CASSLSTVQETQYF. The DNA of the CDR3 is TGTGCCAGCAGCTTATCAACGGTTCAAGAGACCCAGTACTTC.

The chain is built from TRBV19 and TRBJ2-1; 7 bases line up with TRBD1. V lost 1 base to trimming and J lost 9 bases; unmatched junction nucleotides: 6. The CDR3 has 14 residues. Germline assignment: CDR1 LNHDA and CDR2 SQIVND (reference sequence). In DNA, the CDR3 is TGTGCCAGTAGTATAGGAGAGGGGGCCGGTGAGCAGTTCTTC. This encodes CASSIGEGAGEQFF.

In DNA form, the CDR3 reads TGTGCCAGCAGCCCCTATACGGCGGGATCCTACAATGAGCAGTTCTTC. Protein sequence: CASSPYTAGSYNEQFF. The chain carries TRBV7-7 and TRBJ2-1, with D perhaps TRBD2 (6 bases). Between the trimmed V and J ends, which lost 5 bases and 1 base, there was a span of 15 bases. CDR1 is SSHAT, CDR2 FNYEAQ, per germline (reference sequence). The CDR3 runs to 16 residues.

This clonotype appeared a single time. The J gene is TRBJ1-2, the V gene TRBV7-9, with 7 nucleotides matching TRBD1. CDR1 and CDR2 (germline): SEHNR, FQNEAQ (reference sequence). Trimming at V came to 0 bases and at J to 4 bases, leaving 2 bases not matched to a gene. This CDR3 is 14 amino acids long. CDR3 region: CASSLADRVYGYTF. CDR3 nucleotide sequence: TGTGCCAGCAGCTTAGCTGACAGGGTCTATGGCTACACCTTC.

The V gene is TRBV4-2, the J gene TRBJ2-2, with no clear D. Trimming removed 0 bases at V and 7 bases at J, with 12 bases between. CDR3 length: 15 amino acids. Per germline, CDR1 LGHNA and CDR2 YNFKEQ. CDR3 protein: CASSQESQLNGELFF. Written as DNA, the CDR3 is TGTGCCAGCAGCCAAGAATCACAGCTTAACGGGGAGCTGTTTTTT.

This clonotype appeared once. V is TRBV3-1 and J is TRBJ2-7; D might be TRBD1 or TRBD2, each matching 5 bases. Trimming took 1 base from V and 1 from J, leaving 11 bases between them. This CDR3 has 15 residues. The V gene's germline CDR1 is LGHDT and CDR2 YNNKEL (reference sequence). The CDR3: CASSQGDASSYEQYF. The DNA for the CDR3 is TGTGCCAGCAGCCAAGGGGACGCTTCATCCTACGAGCAGTACTTC.

The J gene is TRBJ1-4, the V gene TRBV7-9; D unresolved. V lost 2 bases, J lost 4 bases, and 11 bases lay in between. The CDR3 has 15 residues. Germline loops: CDR1 SEHNR, CDR2 FQNEAQ (reference sequence). CDR3 DNA sequence: TGTGCCAGCAGCTTATGGCCCAGATTTAATGAAAAACTGTTTTTT. Amino acid sequence: CASSLWPRFNEKLFF.

The chain uses TRBV6-1 and TRBJ2-7; D ambiguous. V was shortened by 7 bases and J by 5 bases, with 6 bases between the two germline ends. Germline values: CDR1 MNHNS, CDR2 SASEGT. This CDR3 has 10 residues. This CDR3 is CASNRDEQYF. As DNA, the CDR3 is TGTGCCAGCAATAGGGACGAGCAGTACTTC.